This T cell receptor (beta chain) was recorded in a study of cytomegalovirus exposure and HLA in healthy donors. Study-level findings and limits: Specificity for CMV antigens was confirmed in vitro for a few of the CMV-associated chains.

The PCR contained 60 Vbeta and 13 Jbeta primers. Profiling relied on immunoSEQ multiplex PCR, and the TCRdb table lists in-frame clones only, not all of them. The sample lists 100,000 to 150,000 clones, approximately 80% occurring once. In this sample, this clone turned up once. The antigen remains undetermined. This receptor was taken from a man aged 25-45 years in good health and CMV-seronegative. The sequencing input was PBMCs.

The CDR3 nucleotides are TGCGCCAGCAGCTCATCCTGGGGACAGGGTGACACCGGGGAGCTGTTTTTT. Residues: CASSSSWGQGDTGELFF. This chain links TRBV5-1 with TRBJ2-2; 9 bases map to TRBD1. The CDR3 has 17 residues. Germline V gene sequence: CDR1 SGHRS, CDR2 YFSETQ. With 3 bases clipped from V and 3 bases from J, the junction kept 9 bases outside the gene matches. Full variable domain (outside the CDR3, taken from reference TRBV5-1 and TRBJ2-2): KAGVTQTPRYLIKTRGQQVTLSCSPISGHRSVSWYQQTPGQGLQFLFEYFSETQRNKGNFPGRFSGRQFSNSRSEMNVSTLELGDSALYLCASSSSWGQGDTGELFFGEGSRLTVL.